The 26 T cell receptor beta chains reported below all come from one sample, sequenced in a study of T cells after yellow fever vaccination (dated by TCRdb to the late 2010s). This specimen's treatment or condition label, per the study, means: live attenuated yellow fever vaccine strain. Library generation was performed with 5' RACE. Sequencing took place on an Illumina HiSeq 2500. The raw public data were reprocessed by TCRdb itself: fastp quality trimming at Q25, MiXCR clonotype calling, in-frame beta chains only. Every CDR3 protein is listed once, alongside the most common genes and DNA of its rows. The sample includes approximately 250,000 distinct CDR3 sequences, with 6% to 8% observed a single time. The ten largest clonotypes hold 0.8% to 1.2% of the sample. This sample comprised CD4+ T cells sorted from PBMCs, obtained on the day of the yellow fever booster vaccination. Source of these receptors: a man aged 25-45 years who received the YFV17D yellow fever vaccine.

This sequence joins TRBV20-1 and TRBJ1-1, with D perhaps matching TRBD1 (5 bases). Per germline, CDR1 DFQATT and CDR2 SNEGSKA (reference sequence). CDR3 length: 11 amino acids. Trimming cost V 7 bases and J 4 bases, with 10 bases left between them. CDR3 residues: CSVGTFTEAFF. CDR3 nucleotide sequence: TGCAGTGTCGGGACTTTCACTGAAGCTTTCTTT.

This clonotype was detected many times. The chain joins TRBV11-2 to TRBJ2-3, with D possibly TRBD1 on 6 matching bases. The CDR3 runs 16 residues. V was pared by 1 base and J by 4 bases, with 15 bases between. The germline gives CDR1 SGHAT, CDR2 FQNNGV. CDR3 sequence reads: CASSLVAGDGADTQYF. The CDR3 coding sequence is TGTGCCAGCAGCTTAGTGGCAGGGGATGGGGCAGATACGCAGTATTTT.

V and J are TRBV11-2 and TRBJ1-2; D ambiguous. The CDR3 runs 13 residues. CDR1 and CDR2 (germline): SGHAT, FQNNGV. V shed 5 bases and J shed 8 bases, with 15 bases lying between them. The CDR3 loop is CASSASGFGGYTF. As DNA, the CDR3 is TGTGCCAGCAGCGCCTCAGGCTTTGGGGGCTACACCTTC.

This clonotype was seen a handful of times. The V gene is TRBV5-1, the J gene TRBJ2-7, with TRBD1 as a possible D gene (5 bases). CDR1 SGHRS and CDR2 YFSETQ come from the germline V gene. Trimming left V 0 bases short and J 7 bases short, with 20 bases between. The CDR3 is 16 amino acids. The CDR3 region is CASSLAGSPSVSEQYF. As DNA, the CDR3 is TGCGCCAGCAGCTTGGCAGGGTCACCCTCGGTGAGTGAGCAGTACTTC.

The rearrangement joins TRBV11-2 to TRBJ2-7; D is uncertain. This CDR3 has 14 amino acids. Trimming cost V 5 bases and J 2 bases, with 13 bases left between them. Germline V gene data show CDR1 as SGHAT and CDR2 as FQNNGV. The CDR3 nucleotides read TGTGCCAGCAGCCCCACGGACGGACCCTACGAGCAGTACTTC. Translating it yields CASSPTDGPYEQYF.

This clonotype was counted between two and nine times. The J gene is TRBJ2-7, the V gene TRBV20-1; 9 bases fit TRBD2. The CDR3 consists of 13 residues. The junction had 5 bases not matched to a gene; V was cut back by 6 bases and J by 2 bases. Germline V CDR1 and CDR2: DFQATT, SNEGSKA (reference sequence). This chain's CDR3 is CSAATSGAYEQYF. The CDR3 region has the DNA TGCAGTGCAGCGACTAGCGGAGCCTACGAGCAGTACTTC.

This clonotype was counted a few times. This sequence joins TRBV2 and TRBJ2-1; the match to TRBD2 covers 9 bases. V was clipped by 8 bases and J by 4 bases; unmatched bases: 15. The CDR3 has 17 residues. Germline V gene sequence: CDR1 SNHLY, CDR2 FYNNEI. The CDR3 here is CASLPLLTSGFYNEQFF. Written as DNA, the CDR3 is TGTGCCAGCTTACCCCTATTAACTAGCGGGTTTTACAATGAGCAGTTCTTC.

This clonotype was counted at least ten times. J is TRBJ2-1 and V is TRBV7-2, with D unclear. The CDR3 covers 14 residues. Deletions cut 3 bases from V and 4 bases from J, with 10 bases between. The germline V gene encodes CDR1 SGHTA and CDR2 FQGNSA. The CDR3 DNA follows: TGTGCCAGCAGCTTCATCCTAGGGTACAATGAGCAGTTCTTC. Amino acid sequence: CASSFILGYNEQFF.

The rearrangement uses TRBV3-1 and TRBJ2-5, with a possible D match to TRBD1 (6 bases). The V gene lost 8 bases and the J gene lost 0 bases, with 10 bases spanning the gap. Per germline, CDR1 LGHDT and CDR2 YNNKEL (reference sequence). There are 13 residues in the CDR3. Here the CDR3 DNA reads TGTGCCAGCGGGGGCAGGGACCAAGAGACCCAGTACTTC. This encodes CASGGRDQETQYF.

This clonotype has only a few counts. The chain carries TRBV5-4 and TRBJ2-7; D uncertain. Trimming stripped 4 bases from V and 0 bases from J, with 17 bases between. The CDR3 has 16 residues. The germline V gene encodes CDR1 SGHNT and CDR2 YYREEE (reference sequence). The CDR3 coding sequence is TGTGCCAGCAGCCGGAACTCGATCTGGGGCTCCTACGAGCAGTACTTC. It is translated as CASSRNSIWGSYEQYF.

At least ten counts were recorded for this clonotype. V usage is TRBV7-9 and J usage is TRBJ2-1; no firm D call. The CDR3 length is 12 residues. Trimming stripped 2 bases from V and 6 bases from J, with 5 bases between. The germline V gene has CDR1 SEHNR and CDR2 FQNEAQ (reference sequence). Here the CDR3 reads CASSLFGNEQFF. DNA for the CDR3: TGTGCCAGCAGCTTATTTGGCAATGAGCAGTTCTTC.

This clonotype was counted only a few times. The chain couples TRBV7-2 to TRBJ2-7; TRBD2 is a possible D gene (5 bases). V dropped 3 bases and J dropped 2 bases, with 11 bases sitting between them. Germline V gene sequence: CDR1 SGHTA, CDR2 FQGNSA. The CDR3 spans 14 residues. Here the CDR3 reads CASSLTPRAYEQYF. CDR3 coding DNA: TGTGCCAGCAGCTTGACGCCGCGGGCCTACGAGCAGTACTTC.

This clonotype was observed at least ten times. V and J are TRBV5-1 and TRBJ1-5; D uncertain. The CDR3 extends over 13 amino acids. V shed 0 bases and J shed 9 bases, with 10 bases lying between them. CDR1 and CDR2 from the germline V gene are SGHRS and YFSETQ. CDR3 amino acids: CASSLDPGRPQHF. CDR3 coding DNA: TGCGCCAGCAGCTTGGATCCGGGTCGGCCCCAGCATTTT.

This clonotype showed up just a few times. This sequence joins TRBV20-1 and TRBJ1-6; a weak D match, TRBD1 (5 bases). CDR3 length: 16 amino acids. CDR1 DFQATT and CDR2 SNEGSKA come from the germline V gene (reference sequence). V lost 4 bases and J lost 6, with 19 bases in between. This chain's CDR3 is CSATVRAGWGNSPLHF. In DNA, the CDR3 is TGCAGTGCTACAGTCCGGGCAGGGTGGGGTAATTCACCCCTCCACTTT.

The table lists this clonotype with a few counts. V usage is TRBV4-2 and J usage is TRBJ2-2; the D gene is possibly TRBD2 (6 bases). The V end was cut by 1 base, the J end by 7 bases, with 10 bases between. CDR3 length equals 14 residues. Germline lookup yields CDR1 LGHNA and CDR2 YNFKEQ. CDR3: CASSQVQGGGELFF. The CDR3 DNA is TGTGCCAGCAGCCAAGTTCAGGGAGGCGGGGAGCTGTTTTTT.

This clonotype has a count of ten or more. The genes are TRBV5-1 and TRBJ1-2; 8 positions match TRBD1. The trim removed 5 bases at V and 4 bases at J, leaving 4 bases unmatched. The CDR3 extends over 13 amino acids. Germline V CDR1 and CDR2: SGHRS, YFSETQ. CDR3 nucleotides: TGCGCCAGCAGGACGGGACAGGCCTATGGCTACACCTTC. Translation: CASRTGQAYGYTF.

The chain employs TRBV5-1 and TRBJ2-5, with TRBD1 matching 10 bases. CDR1 and CDR2 from the germline V gene are SGHRS and YFSETQ. V lost 7 bases, J lost 5 bases, and 11 bases stayed unmatched. The CDR3 is 15 amino acids. Here the CDR3 reads CASALAGTGVETQYF. Here the CDR3 DNA reads TGCGCCAGCGCCTTGGCCGGGACAGGGGTCGAGACCCAGTACTTC. Looking up the rest from reference TRBV5-1 and TRBJ2-5 gives the full variable domain: KAGVTQTPRYLIKTRGQQVTLSCSPISGHRSVSWYQQTPGQGLQFLFEYFSETQRNKGNFPGRFSGRQFSNSRSEMNVSTLELGDSALYLCASALAGTGVETQYFGPGTRLLVL.

The chain carries TRBV12-5 and TRBJ1-5; 7 bases agree with TRBD1. The CDR3 contains 14 residues. Germline trimming cut 6 bases from V and 1 base from J; bases unmatched to any gene: 3. Germline V lookup: CDR1 LGHNT, CDR2 FRNRAP. The CDR3 DNA reads TGTGCTAGTGGCAGGGGACAGAGCAATCAGCCCCAGCATTTT. Protein: CASGRGQSNQPQHF.

This chain links TRBV20-1 with TRBJ2-4, with D possibly matching TRBD2 (6 bases). The germline V gene encodes CDR1 DFQATT and CDR2 SNEGSKA (reference sequence). CDR3 length: 14 amino acids. Between the trimmed V and J ends, which lost 0 bases and 2 bases, there was a span of 8 bases. CDR3 nucleotide sequence: TGCAGTGCTAGAGATGCGGGAACCAAAAACATTCAGTACTTC. Protein product: CSARDAGTKNIQYF.

This clonotype was found a few times. J is TRBJ2-1 and V is TRBV5-1, with D possibly TRBD2 on 5 matching bases. Per germline, CDR1 SGHRS and CDR2 YFSETQ. The CDR3 sequence is 14 residues long. V gave up 4 bases and J gave up 2 bases, with 10 bases separating them. CDR3 protein: CASSPPRAYNEQFF. DNA for the CDR3: TGCGCCAGCAGCCCCCCGCGGGCCTACAATGAGCAGTTCTTC.

This clonotype has at least ten counts. The V and J genes are TRBV12-3 or TRBV12-4 and TRBJ2-2; D remains unclear. The V and J ends lost 6 bases and 5 bases respectively, with 10 bases between them. The CDR3 is made up of 13 amino acids. The CDR3 DNA sequence: TGTGCCAGCAGCCCGCTACTGACCGGGGAGCTGTTTTTT. Protein sequence: CASSPLLTGELFF.

This clonotype was counted only a few times. The chain employs TRBV7-9 and TRBJ2-7; D may be TRBD2 (6 bases). The length of the CDR3 is 15 residues. V lost 3 bases and J 1 base, leaving 13 bases between the germline ends. CDR1 is SEHNR and CDR2 is FQNEAQ in the germline V gene (reference sequence). The CDR3 is CASSFYGGLSYEQYF. CDR3 nucleotide sequence: TGTGCCAGCAGCTTCTATGGAGGGTTGTCCTACGAGCAGTACTTC.

The rearrangement uses TRBV5-6 and TRBJ2-1; TRBD2 is a possible D gene (6 bases). Germline loops: CDR1 SGHDT, CDR2 YYEEEE. V dropped 2 bases and J dropped 4 bases, with 13 bases sitting between them. The CDR3 sequence is 15 residues long. CDR3 DNA: TGTGCCAGCAGCTTAGAGACTAGAACTTACAATGAGCAGTTCTTC. Protein product: CASSLETRTYNEQFF.

This clonotype has only a few counts. The chain has TRBV25-1 and TRBJ1-1; 11 bases match TRBD1. Germline V lookup: CDR1 MGHDK, CDR2 SYGVNS. Trimming removed 5 bases from V and 11 bases from J; junction bases left unmatched: 7. This CDR3 has 13 amino acids. The CDR3 loop is CASSIRDRGIAFF. CDR3 sequence (DNA): TGTGCCAGCAGTATCCGGGACAGGGGGATTGCTTTCTTT.

The J gene is TRBJ1-4, the V gene TRBV5-5; possibly TRBD1 for D (5 bases). From germline, CDR1 is SGHKS and CDR2 YYEKEE (reference sequence). V was pared by 2 bases and J by 8 bases, with 13 bases between. The CDR3 runs to 14 residues. The CDR3 region is CASSFRASSEKLFF. The CDR3 region has the DNA TGTGCCAGCAGCTTCAGGGCATCGTCAGAAAAACTGTTTTTT.

This clonotype was detected ten times or more. V and J are TRBV10-3 and TRBJ1-2; TRBD1 agrees at 7 bases. This CDR3 is 15 amino acids long. The germline gives CDR1 ENHRY, CDR2 SYGVKD. Germline trimming cut 5 bases from V and 4 bases from J; bases unmatched to any gene: 10. The DNA of the CDR3 is TGTGCCATCAGTATTCCGGACAGGCCCCTCTATGGCTACACCTTC. Protein sequence: CAISIPDRPLYGYTF.